The 32 T cell receptor beta chains below come from one sample, sequenced in a study of T cell responses to AZD1222 COVID-19 vaccine. The table came from immunoSEQ multiplex PCR; TCRdb's copy has only in-frame clones and leaves some out. The table shows fewer than 150,000 clones, with just over 85% occurring only once. Source: peripheral blood, taken on day 0 of AZD1222 vaccination. The receptors come from an adult in good health.

The chain has TRBV5-5 and TRBJ1-1; the D gene is possibly TRBD1 (6 bases). Germline V lookup: CDR1 SGHKS, CDR2 YYEKEE (reference sequence). V was pared by 4 bases and J by 2 bases, with 12 bases between. The CDR3 extends over 14 amino acids. The CDR3, as DNA: TGTGCCAGCAGCGTGGACAGTCCTAACACTGAAGCTTTCTTT. Translated: CASSVDSPNTEAFF.

The J gene is TRBJ2-2, the V gene TRBV7-8, with D perhaps matching TRBD2 (5 bases). The CDR3 is 14 residues long. V lost 3 bases and J lost 6, with 11 bases in between. Germline loops: CDR1 SGHVS, CDR2 FQNEAQ. The chain's CDR3 is CASSFLSVPGELFF. In DNA form, the CDR3 reads TGTGCCAGCAGCTTCCTTAGCGTACCCGGGGAGCTGTTTTTT.

The chain uses TRBV28 and TRBJ2-7; D is unclear. CDR1 and CDR2 from the germline V gene are MDHEN and SYDVKM. The V end lost 8 bases, the J end lost 7 bases, and 15 bases lay between the germline ends. This CDR3 region has 12 residues. For the CDR3, the DNA is TGTGCCAGCGTTAACCCCCCGGGTGAGCAGTACTTC. This gives the protein CASVNPPGEQYF.

This CDR3 is CASSLPPGTSGRSELVQYF. The CDR3 DNA reads TGTGCCAGCAGCTTACCCCCCGGGACTAGCGGGAGGTCGGAGTTGGTGCAGTACTTC. V usage is TRBV7-9 and J usage is TRBJ2-7; 15 nucleotides align to TRBD2. Losses at the gene ends were 2 bases for V and 9 bases for J; bases not matched to a gene: 17. This CDR3 region has 19 residues. Germline V CDR1 and CDR2: SEHNR, FQNEAQ (reference sequence).

The V and J genes are TRBV7-9 and TRBJ2-1; D unresolved. Per germline, CDR1 SEHNR and CDR2 FQNEAQ (reference sequence). Trimming left V 2 bases short and J 3 bases short, with 5 bases between. The CDR3 covers 13 residues. CDR3 protein: CASSLTNYNEQFF. The CDR3 region has the DNA TGTGCCAGCAGCTTAACTAACTACAATGAGCAGTTCTTC.

The chain is built from TRBV5-1 and TRBJ1-1; 7 nucleotides line up with TRBD1. This CDR3 is built from 15 residues. V lost 4 bases, J lost 6 bases, and 12 bases stayed unmatched. In germline, CDR1 is SGHRS, CDR2 YFSETQ. Here the CDR3 reads CASSPTTTGMAEAFF. CDR3 in DNA: TGCGCCAGCAGCCCAACGACGACAGGGATGGCTGAAGCTTTCTTT.

The chain employs TRBV6-5 and TRBJ1-2, with 12 bases aligning to TRBD1. V shed 2 bases, J shed 8 bases, and the junction held 6 bases outside the gene matches. The CDR3 has 15 amino acids. Germline V lookup: CDR1 MNHEY, CDR2 SVGAGI. The CDR3 DNA reads TGTGCCAGCAGTTACGGGGACAGGGGGCGAGTGGGCTACACCTTC. Protein: CASSYGDRGRVGYTF.

The chain uses TRBV27 and TRBJ1-2; 8 bases agree with TRBD1. CDR1 is MNHEY, CDR2 SMNVEV, per germline (reference sequence). The CDR3 consists of 13 residues. Trimming removed 3 bases from V and 7 bases from J; junction bases left unmatched: 4. In DNA form, the CDR3 reads TGTGCCAGCAGTTTTGGGACAGGCAGTGGCTACACCTTC. This encodes CASSFGTGSGYTF.

The V and J genes are TRBV18 and TRBJ1-1; unclear D gene. Trimming removed 2 bases at V and 1 base at J, with 5 bases between. The CDR3 spans 13 residues. Germline CDR1 and CDR2: KGHSH and LQKENI. DNA for the CDR3: TGTGCCAGCTCACCAAGGCAGAACACTGAAGCTTTCTTT. It encodes CASSPRQNTEAFF.

The V gene is TRBV7-2, the J gene TRBJ2-7; TRBD2 might be the D (5 bases). V lost 5 bases and J lost 4, with 12 bases in between. CDR1 is SGHTA, CDR2 FQGNSA, per germline. CDR3 length equals 13 residues. The CDR3 is CASSPSPGYEQYF. As DNA, the CDR3 is TGTGCCAGCAGCCCCTCACCGGGGTACGAGCAGTACTTC. Using reference TRBV7-2 and TRBJ2-7 for the parts outside the CDR3, the full variable domain is GAGVSQSPSNKVTEKGKDVELRCDPISGHTALYWYRQSLGQGLEFLIYFQGNSAPDKSGLPSDRFSAERTGGSVSTLTIQRTQQEDSAVYLCASSPSPGYEQYFGPGTRLTVT.

The chain uses TRBV7-8 and TRBJ2-7; D tentatively reads TRBD1 or TRBD2 (5 bases each). The CDR3 sequence is 15 residues long. Germline V gene lookup returns CDR1 SGHVS and CDR2 FQNEAQ. Deletions cut 4 bases from V and 3 bases from J, with 16 bases between. CDR3 DNA: TGTGCCAGCAGCTACTATCCGGGACCCAGCTACGAGCAGTACTTC. This sequence encodes CASSYYPGPSYEQYF.

The chain joins TRBV7-9 to TRBJ2-1; D gene ambiguous. Per germline, CDR1 SEHNR and CDR2 FQNEAQ (reference sequence). The CDR3 contains 16 residues. The V end was cut by 1 base, the J end by 5 bases, with 15 bases between. CDR3 bases: TGTGCCAGCAGCTTAGTCCTAGGTCGTGGGAACAATGAGCAGTTCTTC. Protein product: CASSLVLGRGNNEQFF.

The chain recombines TRBV11-2 with TRBJ2-1; the match to TRBD2 covers 12 bases. The CDR3 covers 15 residues. The germline CDR1 and CDR2 sequences are SGHAT and FQNNGV. V gave up 4 bases and J gave up 5 bases; unmatched junction bases: 3. The CDR3 DNA sequence: TGTGCCAGCAGCTCAAGGACTAGCGGGAACAATGAGCAGTTCTTC. It translates to CASSSRTSGNNEQFF.

The chain couples TRBV27 to TRBJ2-3; possibly TRBD1 or TRBD2 for D (7 bases each). CDR3 length: 14 amino acids. Germline assignment: CDR1 MNHEY and CDR2 SMNVEV (reference sequence). Trimming shortened V by 7 bases and J by 0 bases, and 11 bases separated the two germline ends. DNA for the CDR3: TGTGCCAGCACAGGGGGGGTTAGCACAGATACGCAGTATTTT. Its protein is CASTGGVSTDTQYF.

CDR3 residues: CASSLNRAYSGNTIYF. DNA of the CDR3: TGTGCCAGCAGCTTAAATAGAGCCTACTCTGGAAACACCATATATTTT. The genes are TRBV7-2 and TRBJ1-3; no clear D gene. V shed 2 bases and J shed 0 bases, with 11 bases lying between them. The CDR3 is 16 residues long. CDR1 and CDR2 (germline): SGHTA, FQGNSA.

The chain has TRBV15 and TRBJ2-5, with TRBD2 matching 11 bases. This CDR3 spans 16 amino acids. V lost 1 base, J lost 2 bases, and 3 bases stayed unmatched. The germline gives CDR1 LNHNV, CDR2 YYDKDF (reference sequence). CDR3 region: CATSRARTSGQETQYF. The CDR3 DNA is TGTGCCACCAGCAGAGCCCGGACTAGCGGGCAAGAGACCCAGTACTTC.

This chain uses TRBV29-1 with TRBJ1-1; 9 bases align to TRBD1. CDR3 length: 12 residues. V gave up 7 bases and J gave up 5 bases; unmatched junction bases: 5. Per the germline V gene, CDR1 is SQVTM and CDR2 is ANQGSEA. CDR3 loop: CSATGGGTEAFF. CDR3 bases: TGCAGCGCCACAGGGGGCGGAACTGAAGCTTTCTTT.

This clone has just a few counts. The chain employs TRBV7-6 and TRBJ2-7; D is unresolved. V was clipped by 5 bases and J by 5 bases, with 16 bases between them. CDR3 length: 14 amino acids. Germline values: CDR1 SGHVS, CDR2 FNYEAQ. The CDR3 region is CASSLDGLVDEQYF. The CDR3 coding sequence is TGTGCCAGCAGCCTCGATGGGCTAGTGGACGAGCAGTACTTC.

This clone was counted between two and nine times. J is TRBJ1-2 and V is TRBV5-1; D not resolved. The CDR3 consists of 13 residues. Germline lookup yields CDR1 SGHRS and CDR2 YFSETQ. V was trimmed by 2 bases and J by 7 bases, leaving 12 bases between them. The CDR3 here is CASSFRRVGGYTF. The CDR3 DNA reads as TGCGCCAGCAGCTTTAGAAGGGTTGGTGGCTACACCTTC.

V and J are TRBV28 and TRBJ2-2; D gene unclear. Trimming pared 10 bases from V and 0 bases from J, leaving 9 bases between. This CDR3 has 13 amino acids. CDR1 and CDR2 (germline): MDHEN, SYDVKM. The CDR3 coding sequence is TGTGCCATCACCGGACCGAACACCGGGGAGCTGTTTTTT. Its protein is CAITGPNTGELFF.

The genes are TRBV7-6 and TRBJ1-2; D unresolved. Germline CDR1 SGHVS, CDR2 FNYEAQ. Trimming shortened V by 5 bases and J by 8 bases, and 9 bases separated the two germline ends. The CDR3 is 11 amino acids. The CDR3 nucleotides read TGTGCCAGCAGCCGCACCAGCGGCTACACCTTC. Encoded protein: CASSRTSGYTF.

The chain uses TRBV18 and TRBJ2-7; TRBD2 aligns across 9 bases. Per germline, CDR1 KGHSH and CDR2 LQKENI. The CDR3 runs 15 residues. J was trimmed by 4 bases and V by 3 bases; bases with no gene match: 7. CDR3 in DNA: TGTGCCAGCTCACCCAGGCCTAGCGGGGATTACGAGCAGTACTTC. Protein sequence: CASSPRPSGDYEQYF.

The chain uses TRBV7-3 and TRBJ2-3; D gene unclear. The ends were cut back, 4 bases at V and 2 bases at J, with 7 bases in the middle. The CDR3 is 13 residues long. CDR1 is SGHTA, CDR2 FQGTGA, per germline. The CDR3 coding sequence is TGTGCCAGCAGCTCCAGACCCACAGATACGCAGTATTTT. It translates to CASSSRPTDTQYF.

The V and J genes are TRBV27 and TRBJ1-2; TRBD1 matches at 8 bases. This CDR3 contains 15 residues. The V segment lost 4 bases and the J segment 7 bases; nucleotides outside the gene matches: 11. The germline CDR1 and CDR2 sequences are MNHEY and SMNVEV (reference sequence). CDR3: CASSSSGGVGSGYTF. DNA of the CDR3: TGTGCCAGCAGTTCCTCAGGGGGCGTTGGAAGTGGCTACACCTTC.

The chain joins TRBV10-3 to TRBJ1-6; TRBD1 agrees at 9 bases. The CDR3 totals 14 residues. Trimming at V came to 4 bases and at J to 7 bases, leaving 2 bases not matched to a gene. CDR1 ENHRY and CDR2 SYGVKD come from the germline V gene. CDR3 region: CAISGGQGNSPLHF. As DNA, the CDR3 is TGTGCCATCAGTGGGGGACAGGGCAATTCACCCCTCCACTTT.

The CDR3 loop is CASSPLFSAAQETQYF. DNA of the CDR3: TGTGCCAGCTCACCTCTTTTTAGTGCAGCACAAGAGACCCAGTACTTC. The chain uses TRBV18 and TRBJ2-5; no firm D call. CDR3 size: 16 residues. Germline values: CDR1 KGHSH, CDR2 LQKENI. V was shortened by 3 bases and J by 2 bases, with 16 bases between the two germline ends.

The V call is TRBV5-4, the J call TRBJ2-3, with unresolved D. The CDR3 spans 14 residues. V was shortened by 1 base and J by 4 bases, with 10 bases between the two germline ends. Looked up from germline, CDR1 is SGHNT and CDR2 is YYREEE (reference sequence). The CDR3 sequence is CASSLLSGADTQYF. CDR3 bases: TGTGCCAGCAGCTTGTTATCCGGCGCAGATACGCAGTATTTT.

The chain couples TRBV10-3 to TRBJ1-6; the D gene is possibly TRBD1 (5 bases). Germline V gives CDR1 ENHRY, CDR2 SYGVKD. CDR3 length equals 15 residues. The V end was cut by 2 bases, the J end by 6 bases, with 11 bases between. The CDR3 DNA follows: TGTGCCATCAGTGAGGGGACCGACTTTAATTCACCCCTCCACTTT. It encodes CAISEGTDFNSPLHF.

A single count supports this clone. The chain uses TRBV6-5 and TRBJ1-2; 7 bases fit TRBD1. J was trimmed by 4 bases and V by 6 bases; bases with no gene match: 5. The CDR3 loop spans 13 amino acids. Germline V lookup: CDR1 MNHEY, CDR2 SVGAGI. CDR3 nucleotide sequence: TGTGCCAGCAGCTACAGGACAGGCTATGGCTACACCTTC. Encoded protein: CASSYRTGYGYTF.

This CDR3 reads CAWSENIGDTEAFF. CDR3 DNA sequence: TGTGCCTGGAGTGAAAATATCGGAGACACTGAAGCTTTCTTT. The rearrangement links TRBV30 to TRBJ1-1, with D hard to call. Trimming took off 1 base at V and 3 bases at J, with 12 bases between the two ends. The CDR3 runs to 14 residues. The germline V gene encodes CDR1 GTSNPN and CDR2 SVGIG (reference sequence).

The rearrangement uses TRBV3-1 (or the pseudogene TRBV3-2) and TRBJ1-3; D ambiguous. This CDR3 has 16 residues. The V end was cut by 1 base, the J end by 1 base, with 11 bases between. The germline gives CDR1 LGHDT, CDR2 YNNKEL (reference sequence). In DNA, the CDR3 is TGTGCCAGCAGCCAAGTCACCGCAGCATCTGGAAACACCATATATTTT. The encoded protein is CASSQVTAASGNTIYF.

The J gene is TRBJ2-5, the V gene TRBV7-2, with D unresolved. V lost 5 bases and J lost 5, with 12 bases in between. This CDR3 is built from 13 residues. The germline CDR1 and CDR2 sequences are SGHTA and FQGNSA. The chain's CDR3 is CASSPVPGETQYF. CDR3 DNA: TGTGCCAGCAGCCCGGTCCCCGGGGAGACCCAGTACTTC.